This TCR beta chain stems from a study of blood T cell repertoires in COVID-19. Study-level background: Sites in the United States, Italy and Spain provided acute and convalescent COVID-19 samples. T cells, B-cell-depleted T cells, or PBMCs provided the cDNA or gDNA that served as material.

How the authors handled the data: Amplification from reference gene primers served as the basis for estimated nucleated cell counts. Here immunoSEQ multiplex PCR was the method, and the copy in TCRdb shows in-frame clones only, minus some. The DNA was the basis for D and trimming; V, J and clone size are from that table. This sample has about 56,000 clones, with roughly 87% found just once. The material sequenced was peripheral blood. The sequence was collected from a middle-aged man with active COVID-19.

Here the CDR3 DNA reads TGCGCCAGCAGCTTGGAACTTGCAACTAATGAAAAACTGTTTTTT. Protein: CASSLELATNEKLFF. The chain is built from TRBV5-1 and TRBJ1-4, with unresolved D. The V and J ends lost 0 bases and 0 bases respectively, with 6 bases between them. The CDR3 totals 15 residues. Germline CDR1 is SGHRS and CDR2 is YFSETQ.